The next 29 T cell receptor beta chains were all read from a single sample in a study of cytomegalovirus exposure and HLA in healthy donors listed by TCRdb under 2017. Library creation used the immunoSEQ multiplex PCR assay. TCRdb stores this immuneACCESS table with in-frame sequences only. Part of the clones is absent; in the studies checked, under half of the shortfall reflects unresolved V genes, and no reason is known for the rest. Here the sample has fewer than 150,000 clones; approximately 85% occur a single time. Over 4% of the sample lies in the top ten. The sequenced sample was PBMCs. The receptors were sampled from a man between 18 and 35 years old in good health and CMV-seronegative.

V and J are TRBV30 and TRBJ1-3; TRBD1 matches 8 bases. This CDR3 comprises 17 residues. V was clipped by 2 bases and J by 0 bases; unmatched bases: 9. CDR1 GTSNPN and CDR2 SVGIG come from the germline V gene (reference sequence). As DNA, the CDR3 is TGTGCCTGGAGTAAACCGGACAGGGTCCTCTCTGGAAACACCATATATTTT. It yields the protein CAWSKPDRVLSGNTIYF.

This clone has a handful of counts. V usage is TRBV6-1 and J usage is TRBJ2-2, with D possibly matching TRBD1 (6 bases). Germline V lookup: CDR1 MNHNS, CDR2 SASEGT. The CDR3 loop spans 15 amino acids. The germline V and J ends were trimmed by 8 bases and 1 base, with 14 bases remaining between them. In DNA, the CDR3 is TGTGCCAGCCAGTCAGTGACAGGGAACACCGGGGAGCTGTTTTTT. This sequence encodes CASQSVTGNTGELFF.

The chain has TRBV5-1 and TRBJ1-1; TRBD1 aligns across 10 bases. The germline V gene has CDR1 SGHRS and CDR2 YFSETQ. The junction had 6 bases not matched to a gene; V was cut back by 2 bases and J by 5 bases. The CDR3 is made up of 15 amino acids. The CDR3 region has the DNA TGCGCCAGCAGCTTTTTTGGGACAGGGGAAACTGAAGCTTTCTTT. It encodes CASSFFGTGETEAFF.

J is TRBJ2-2 and V is TRBV12-5; 8 bases map to TRBD2. In germline, CDR1 is LGHNT, CDR2 FRNRAP. This CDR3 contains 18 residues. Losses at the gene ends were 3 bases for V and 4 bases for J; bases not matched to a gene: 13. CDR3 nucleotides: TGTGCTAGTGGTTTCCCTGGCCCGGGGACTAGGGGCACCGGGGAGCTGTTTTTT. The encoded protein is CASGFPGPGTRGTGELFF.

This rearrangement joins TRBV7-8 to TRBJ2-7; 9 bases are a match to TRBD1. V was pared by 3 bases and J by 6 bases, with 6 bases of the junction left unmatched. In germline, CDR1 is SGHVS, CDR2 FQNEAQ. This CDR3 has 14 amino acids. CDR3 DNA sequence: TGTGCCAGCAGCTTCCGGGACAGGGTTCGCGAGCAGTACTTC. This codes for CASSFRDRVREQYF.

J is TRBJ1-5 and V is TRBV19; 8 bases are shared with TRBD1. The V gene end was trimmed by 6 bases and the J gene end by 4 bases; junction bases not matched to a gene: 8. Germline CDR1 reads LNHDA; CDR2 reads SQIVND (reference sequence). CDR3 size: 15 residues. CDR3 in DNA: TGTGCCAGTAGCCAGGGGGCAAGGGGTAATCAGCCCCAGCATTTT. This codes for CASSQGARGNQPQHF.

V gene TRBV30 combines with J gene TRBJ2-7; no firm D call. V was trimmed by 3 bases and J by 4 bases, leaving 10 bases between them. This CDR3 spans 12 amino acids. CDR1 and CDR2 from the germline V gene are GTSNPN and SVGIG (reference sequence). In DNA form, the CDR3 reads TGTGCCTGGAGCGAAAGACTTTACGAGCAGTACTTC. The encoded protein is CAWSERLYEQYF. The whole variable domain, filled in from reference TRBV30 and TRBJ2-7, reads SQTIHQWPATLVQPVGSPLSLECTVEGTSNPNLYWYRQAAGRGLQLLFYSVGIGQISSEVPQNLSASRPQDRQFILSSKKLLLSDSGFYLCAWSERLYEQYFGPGTRLTVT.

The chain uses TRBV29-1 and TRBJ2-1; 10 nucleotides align to TRBD2. V lost 5 bases and J lost 7; bases outside the gene matches: 11. The V gene's germline CDR1 is SQVTM and CDR2 ANQGSEA. The CDR3 length is 15 residues. DNA of the CDR3: TGCAGCGTTCGAGAGCGGGGGGGCCTAGTGAATGAGCAGTTCTTC. Translated, it gives CSVRERGGLVNEQFF.

The DNA of the CDR3 is TGTGCCAGCAGCTTAGGGACAGAGCAAGAGACCCAGTACTTC. This codes for CASSLGTEQETQYF. The V and J genes are TRBV7-2 and TRBJ2-5, with a tentative D call TRBD1 (6 bases). This CDR3 comprises 14 residues. Germline lookup yields CDR1 SGHTA and CDR2 FQGNSA. V lost 1 base, J lost 2 bases, and 8 bases lay in between.

This rearrangement joins TRBV7-8 to TRBJ2-7; D might be TRBD2 (7 bases). The length of the CDR3 is 16 residues. Germline V gene lookup returns CDR1 SGHVS and CDR2 FQNEAQ. V lost 3 bases and J lost 4, with 19 bases in between. CDR3: CASSLGWGGQGYEQYF. DNA for the CDR3: TGTGCCAGCAGCTTGGGGTGGGGGGGGCAGGGATACGAGCAGTACTTC.

This rearrangement joins TRBV30 to TRBJ1-4; no clear D. The V gene's germline CDR1 is GTSNPN and CDR2 SVGIG (reference sequence). Deletions cut 0 bases from V and 1 base from J, with 9 bases between. The CDR3 has 15 residues. The CDR3 coding sequence is TGTGCCTGGAGTGTGTCGGGGTTAACTAATGAAAAACTGTTTTTT. It translates to CAWSVSGLTNEKLFF. The complete variable domain, with remaining parts taken from reference TRBV30 and TRBJ1-4, reads SQTIHQWPATLVQPVGSPLSLECTVEGTSNPNLYWYRQAAGRGLQLLFYSVGIGQISSEVPQNLSASRPQDRQFILSSKKLLLSDSGFYLCAWSVSGLTNEKLFFGSGTQLSVL.

As for this clone: This same CDR3 is encoded by further DNA sequences in the sample. The chain recombines TRBV27 with TRBJ1-5; D gene ambiguous. CDR1 and CDR2 from the germline V gene are MNHEY and SMNVEV (reference sequence). V lost 3 bases, J lost 2 bases, and 8 bases lay in between. The CDR3 has 14 amino acids. CDR3 nucleotide sequence: TGTGCCAGCAGTTTGGGCCGCGGCAATCAGCCCCAGCATTTT. As protein: CASSLGRGNQPQHF.

CDR3 nucleotides: TGTGCCAGCAGTCCCCCCCGCGGGGGGAGTTCACCCCTCCACTTT. Its protein is CASSPPRGGSSPLHF. The chain recombines TRBV28 with TRBJ1-6; D might be TRBD1 (5 bases). This CDR3 has 15 residues. Trimming cost V 5 bases and J 9 bases, with 17 bases left between them. In germline, CDR1 is MDHEN, CDR2 SYDVKM.

The chain joins TRBV14 to TRBJ2-3; 7 bases are shared with TRBD1. This CDR3 comprises 16 residues. V gave up 0 bases and J gave up 3 bases; unmatched junction bases: 6. Germline V gives CDR1 SGHDN, CDR2 FVKESK. The CDR3: CASSQETGSLTDTQYF. CDR3 in DNA: TGTGCCAGCAGCCAAGAGACAGGGTCTTTGACAGATACGCAGTATTTT. The whole variable domain, remainder taken from reference TRBV14 and TRBJ2-3, is EAGVTQFPSHSVIEKGQTVTLRCDPISGHDNLYWYRRVMGKEIKFLLHFVKESKQDESGMPNNRFLAERTGGTYSTLKVQPAELEDSGVYFCASSQETGSLTDTQYFGPGTRLTVL.

CDR3 nucleotide sequence: TGTGCCAGCAGCAATACTCGCGGGGGCGTCCCTTACTTC. It translates to CASSNTRGGVPYF. V is TRBV2 and J is TRBJ2-5, with a possible D match to TRBD2 (7 bases). Trimming took 6 bases from V and 14 from J, leaving 22 bases between them. Germline CDR1 and CDR2: SNHLY and FYNNEI. The CDR3 runs to 13 residues.

The chain combines TRBV15 with TRBJ2-7, with D possibly being TRBD2 (8 bases). Trimming removed 0 bases from V and 3 bases from J, with 18 bases in between. The germline V gene encodes CDR1 LNHNV and CDR2 YYDKDF (reference sequence). The CDR3 length is 17 residues. The CDR3 DNA follows: TGTGCCACCAGCAGAGATAACGGGAGGGACAGTAACTACGAGCAGTACTTC. It codes for CATSRDNGRDSNYEQYF. The full variable domain, in which reference TRBV15 and TRBJ2-7 provide the parts outside the CDR3, is DAMVIQNPRYQVTQFGKPVTLSCSQTLNHNVMYWYQQKSSQAPKLLFHYYDKDFNNEADTPDNFQSRRPNTSFCFLDIRSPGLGDTAMYLCATSRDNGRDSNYEQYFGPGTRLTVT.

The gene calls are TRBV5-6 and TRBJ2-1; 10 bases are shared with TRBD2. Germline values: CDR1 SGHDT, CDR2 YYEEEE. V shed 0 bases, J shed 7 bases, and the junction held 4 bases outside the gene matches. This CDR3 is 15 amino acids long. The CDR3 spells CASSLGLAGVNEQFF. CDR3 nucleotide sequence: TGTGCCAGCAGCTTGGGGCTAGCGGGAGTAAATGAGCAGTTCTTC.

V gene TRBV7-9 combines with J gene TRBJ2-1; TRBD2 matches 16 bases. Germline values: CDR1 SEHNR, CDR2 FQNEAQ (reference sequence). With 3 bases clipped from V and 7 bases from J, the junction kept 3 bases outside the gene matches. CDR3 length equals 16 residues. This CDR3 reads CASSFPGLAGGNEQFF. The CDR3 nucleotides read TGTGCCAGCAGCTTTCCGGGACTAGCGGGAGGGAATGAGCAGTTCTTC.

This clone has only a few counts. The rearrangement joins TRBV7-9 to TRBJ1-3; D gene unclear. V was trimmed by 2 bases and J by 3 bases, leaving 2 bases between them. CDR1 is SEHNR and CDR2 is FQNEAQ in the germline V gene (reference sequence). This CDR3 comprises 12 residues. In DNA form, the CDR3 reads TGTGCCAGCAGCTTACGTGGAAACACCATATATTTT. It specifies CASSLRGNTIYF.

This chain links TRBV6-1 with TRBJ2-5; a weak D match, TRBD1 (5 bases). CDR1 and CDR2 (germline): MNHNS, SASEGT. The CDR3 sequence is 15 residues long. Between the trimmed V and J ends, which lost 4 bases and 4 bases, there was a span of 16 bases. This chain's CDR3 is CASSAGRGLRETQYF. The CDR3 nucleotides are TGTGCCAGCAGTGCCGGAAGGGGTCTTAGAGAGACCCAGTACTTC.

This chain connects TRBV2 to TRBJ2-3, with 8 positions matching TRBD1. Losses at the gene ends were 9 bases for V and 1 base for J; bases not matched to a gene: 9. The length of the CDR3 is 15 residues. The germline V gene encodes CDR1 SNHLY and CDR2 FYNNEI. CDR3 residues: CARSFGTGGTDTQYF. The CDR3 coding sequence is TGTGCCAGGAGCTTCGGGACAGGAGGCACAGATACGCAGTATTTT.

The genes are TRBV10-3 and TRBJ2-7, with TRBD2 identical over 8 bases. V was pared by 11 bases and J by 2 bases, with 8 bases of the junction left unmatched. Germline CDR1 and CDR2: ENHRY and SYGVKD. CDR3 length: 13 amino acids. CDR3 sequence reads: CASGGTSPYEQYF. The CDR3 nucleotides read TGTGCCTCGGGGGGGACATCCCCCTACGAGCAGTACTTC.

The CDR3 DNA is TGTGCCAGTCTAGGGGCGGTCTATGGCTACACCTTC. Encoded protein: CASLGAVYGYTF. The chain is built from TRBV2 and TRBJ1-2; D possibly corresponds to TRBD1 (5 bases). Trimming left V 9 bases short and J 4 bases short, with 12 bases between. Germline CDR1 reads SNHLY; CDR2 reads FYNNEI. This CDR3 is built from 12 residues.

The rearrangement uses TRBV5-3 and TRBJ2-7; 7 bases map to TRBD2. TRBV5-3 belongs to the ORF category, with a function that is uncertain. The CDR3 loop spans 14 amino acids. Trimming cost V 2 bases and J 2 bases; bases outside gene matches: 4. CDR3 amino acids: CARSFPAGPYEQYF. The CDR3 coding sequence is TGTGCCAGAAGCTTTCCAGCGGGGCCCTACGAGCAGTACTTC.

The V and J genes are TRBV19 and TRBJ1-1; D gene unclear. The CDR3 is 15 amino acids. Looked up from germline, CDR1 is LNHDA and CDR2 is SQIVND (reference sequence). V was shortened by 4 bases and J by 1 base, with 13 bases between the two germline ends. The CDR3 DNA reads as TGTGCCAGTAGTACCCGTCCCGGTTCGAACACTGAAGCTTTCTTT. It translates to CASSTRPGSNTEAFF.

The chain combines TRBV19 with TRBJ2-3; TRBD2 matches at 11 bases. The germline CDR1 and CDR2 sequences are LNHDA and SQIVND (reference sequence). The CDR3 contains 16 residues. The V and J ends lost 7 bases and 2 bases, in that order; junction bases with no gene match: 8. The CDR3 DNA is TGTGCCAGTACCCCGGGACTAGCGGACTCCACAGATACGCAGTATTTT. It encodes CASTPGLADSTDTQYF.

This clone came up many times. The rearrangement uses TRBV6-1 and TRBJ1-2; 8 positions agree with TRBD1. Germline lookup yields CDR1 MNHNS and CDR2 SASEGT. The V gene end was trimmed by 1 base and the J gene end by 5 bases; junction bases not matched to a gene: 6. The CDR3 is 15 amino acids. Here the CDR3 reads CASSEVGTGKYGYTF. The DNA of the CDR3 is TGTGCCAGCAGTGAAGTGGGGACAGGAAAGTATGGCTACACCTTC.

The V and J genes are TRBV30 and TRBJ2-2, with a weak D call TRBD2 (5 bases). The germline V and J ends were trimmed by 4 bases and 5 bases, with 8 bases remaining between them. Germline values: CDR1 GTSNPN, CDR2 SVGIG (reference sequence). CDR3 length equals 12 residues. The CDR3 spells CAWTEGTGELFF. The CDR3 nucleotides are TGTGCCTGGACCGAGGGTACCGGGGAGCTGTTTTTT.

This clone was counted between two and nine times. The rearrangement links TRBV6-1 to TRBJ1-2; D perhaps matches TRBD1 (6 bases). Germline-derived CDR1 and CDR2 are MNHNS and SASEGT. The CDR3 length is 13 residues. V lost 6 bases, J lost 7 bases, and 15 bases lay in between. The CDR3 DNA sequence: TGTGCCAGCAGCCCAGACAGGTTAGGTGGCTACACCTTC. The encoded protein is CASSPDRLGGYTF.